This T cell receptor beta chain was obtained from a study of CD8 T cells in Susac syndrome. With random hexamers, reverse transcription was performed on 0.5 to 1 ug of RNA. One entry per CDR3 protein results from TCRdb running MiXCR on the immunoSEQ multiplex PCR reads. The sample yields approximately 100,000 distinct CDR3 sequences, 85% to 95% seen once. The CDR3 length is 12 residues. V was pared by 3 bases and J by 0 bases, with 3 bases between. Germline V gene data show CDR1 as WSHSY and CDR2 as SAAADI. The sequenced material came from CD8+ T cells from PBMCs. The chain combines TRBV10-2 with TRBJ2-7, with D unresolved. This TCR was recovered from a human donor in good health. This CDR3 is CASSDRSYEQYF. The CDR3 DNA follows: TGCGCCAGCAGTGACCGCTCCTACGAGCAGTACTTC.